This TCR beta chain appears in the sequencing data of a study of blood T cell repertoires in COVID-19. In the original workflow: Amplification of reference gene primers was used by the study to estimate nucleated cell counts. Data came from immunoSEQ multiplex PCR; TCRdb stores just in-frame clones and leaves some out. V, J and clone size are taken as reported in that table, and D and trimming were inferred from the DNA itself. The sample includes fewer than 200,000 clones, roughly 81% of them seen just once. Trimming pared 7 bases from V and 2 bases from J, leaving 16 bases between. Germline-derived CDR1 and CDR2 are MNHEY and SMNVEV (reference sequence). This CDR3 is 15 amino acids long.

The sequence was collected from a woman older than 75 with COVID-19, enrolled during active disease. The chain is built from TRBV27 and TRBJ2-3; a possible D gene is TRBD1 (6 bases). Source material: peripheral blood. The CDR3 is CASTSPGHLTDTQYF. Written as DNA, the CDR3 is TGTGCCAGCACCTCCCCGGGACACCTCACAGATACGCAGTATTTT.